These T cell receptor beta chains were read from a single sample in a study of shared clonotypes between healthy human individuals. Clones were read by immunoSEQ multiplex PCR, and TCRdb kept only the in-frame ones, dropping some. The top ten hold around 1.8% of the sample, which has about 2.2 million clones, just under 95% seen once. Sample: naive CD8+ T cells from PBMCs. The receptor set was obtained from a man younger than 35 in good health. Some clones in this sample may be carry-over from other donors' samples. Both conserved end residues are part of each CDR3. A D gene is named only where the DNA matches it firmly. For some rows the clone size is stated as once, few or many, or as a class when expanded; others skip it.

TRBV11-2,TRBJ2-3,.,.,TGTGCCAGCAGCTTAGCTCAGGGCGCAGATACGCAGTATTTT,CASSLAQGADTQYF
TRBV6-5,TRBJ2-7,TRBD1,.,TGTGCCAGCAGCCTAAGGGTAGGGGGCCCAGAGCAGTACTTC,CASSLRVGGPEQYF
TRBV4-2,TRBJ2-7,TRBD2,.,TGTGCCAGCAGCCATAAGCCGGGAGGCGAGCAGTACTTC,CASSHKPGGEQYF
TRBV18,TRBJ2-2,TRBD2,.,TGTGCCAGCTCACCACCCTTCCGGGAGGGCCTAAGAACCGGGGAGCTGTTTTTT,CASSPPFREGLRTGELFF
TRBV10-1,TRBJ2-2,TRBD2,.,TGCGCCACCACAAGCGGGATGACCACCGGGGAGCTGTTTTTT,CATTSGMTTGELFF
TRBV4-1,TRBJ2-1,.,.,TGCGCCAGCAGCCAAGTTGGTTACAATGAGCAGTTCTTC,CASSQVGYNEQFF
TRBV29-1,TRBJ2-1,TRBD2,once,TGCAGTATCGGCGGGAGCTCCTACAATGAGCAGTTCTTC,CSIGGSSYNEQFF
TRBV19,TRBJ2-1,TRBD2,.,TGTGCCAGTCTCCTACTGACTAGCGGGAGTGTAACCAACTACAATGAGCAGTTCTTC,CASLLLTSGSVTNYNEQFF
TRBV21-1,TRBJ2-7,.,.,TGTGCCAGCAGCAAAAAGCGGGGTAGCGGGAGCTACGAGCAGTACTTC,CASSKKRGSGSYEQYF
TRBV9,TRBJ2-1,TRBD2,.,TGTGCCAGCAGCGATGGGACTAGCGGGCCCAATTCCTACAATGAGCAGTTCTTC,CASSDGTSGPNSYNEQFF
TRBV10-3,TRBJ2-1,TRBD2,.,TGTGCCATCAGTGAGTCCGGGGCGGGGGATGAGCAGTTCTTC,CAISESGAGDEQFF
TRBV7-9,TRBJ1-2,TRBD1,.,TGTGCCAGCCGCAGGGGGACGCGTGGCTACACCTTC,CASRRGTRGYTF
TRBV7-9,TRBJ1-4,.,.,TGTGCCAGCAGCTTCGGACCCGATGCAACTAATGAAAAACTGTTTTTT,CASSFGPDATNEKLFF
TRBV5-8,TRBJ1-2,.,once,TGTGCCAGCAGCTTGGCAGCGCCAACCCCCTATGGCTACACCTTC,CASSLAAPTPYGYTF
TRBV7-9,TRBJ2-1,TRBD2,.,TGTGCCAGCGCCATGACTAGCGCGCGAAATGAGCAGTTCTTC,CASAMTSARNEQFF
TRBV7-9,TRBJ2-7,.,.,TGTGCCAGCAGCTCCATCCTGAGCGCCTCCTACGAGCAGTACTTC,CASSSILSASYEQYF
TRBV27,TRBJ1-2,.,.,TGTGCCAGCAGTTCCAGGGCCGAGAACTATGGCTACACCTTC,CASSSRAENYGYTF
TRBV19,TRBJ1-2,TRBD1,.,TGTGCCAGTAACCCACTGGGGACAGTATATGGCTACACCTTC,CASNPLGTVYGYTF
TRBV7-9,TRBJ1-5,TRBD1,.,TGTGCCAGCAGACAGGGGAGTCAGCCCCAGCATTTT,CASRQGSQPQHF
TRBV9,TRBJ2-5,TRBD2,once,TGTGCCAGCAGCGTAGGGGGCGGGAGAAGCGGGGAGACCCAGTACTTC,CASSVGGGRSGETQYF
TRBV7-2,TRBJ2-7,.,.,TGTGCCAGCAGCCCCGGGTACGGGACAATCTACGAGCAGTACTTC,CASSPGYGTIYEQYF
TRBV7-9,TRBJ1-5,TRBD1,.,TGTGCCAGCAGCTTCGAAGACAGGGGCCCTTATAGCAATCAGCCCCAGCATTTT,CASSFEDRGPYSNQPQHF
TRBV4-3,TRBJ1-1,.,.,TGCGCCAGCAGCCAAGTATTGTCAGGGGTCAACACTGAAGCTTTCTTT,CASSQVLSGVNTEAFF
TRBV5-6,TRBJ2-3,.,.,TGTGCCAGCAGCCAAACGTGGGGCACAGATACGCAGTATTTT,CASSQTWGTDTQYF
TRBV7-9,TRBJ2-6,.,.,TGTGCCAGCAGCTTAGTAGGGGCAAGCTCTGGGGCCAACGTCCTGACTTTC,CASSLVGASSGANVLTF
TRBV4-3,TRBJ1-2,.,.,TGCGCCAGCAGCCAAGATCATGGGATAGTTGCTGGCTACACCTTC,CASSQDHGIVAGYTF
TRBV27,TRBJ2-7,TRBD2,.,TGTGCCAGCAGTCCCCGCCGACTAGCGGGAGATCTCGAGCAGTACTTC,CASSPRRLAGDLEQYF
TRBV27,TRBJ2-7,.,.,TGTGCCAGCAGTTCATCGGGACACCTCTACGAGCAGTACTTC,CASSSSGHLYEQYF
TRBV9,TRBJ2-7,.,.,TGTGCCAGCAGCACTCGGGACACCACTCCCTACGAGCAGTACTTC,CASSTRDTTPYEQYF
TRBV7-8,TRBJ2-7,.,.,TGTGCCAGCAGCTTAGGACTAGTGGGCCACGAGCAGTACTTC,CASSLGLVGHEQYF
TRBV7-9,TRBJ2-3,.,.,TGTGCCAGCAGCCCGCGGACTGATGGTGAGACAGATACGCAGTATTTT,CASSPRTDGETDTQYF